The 21 T cell receptor beta chains below come from one sample, sequenced in a study of metastatic and nonmetastatic thyroid tumors. None of the patients had undergone any treatment ahead of thyroid surgery. TCRdb re-analyzed the PCR reads using MiXCR. The data hold over 50,000 clones, with 25% to 30% observed a single time. Sequenced sample: blood. These receptors originate from a female donor with papillary thyroid cancer or a benign thyroid nodule (not recorded which). Some clones in this sample may be carry-over from other donors' samples.

The chain couples TRBV6-1 to TRBJ1-5, with a weak D call TRBD1 (6 bases). Germline V lookup: CDR1 MNHNS, CDR2 SASEGT. The V end lost 6 bases, the J end lost 2 bases, and 14 bases lay between the germline ends. The CDR3 runs 15 residues. CDR3 amino acids: CASRKGELRNQPQHF. The DNA for the CDR3 is TGTGCCAGCAGAAAGGGGGAACTACGCAATCAGCCCCAGCATTTT.

The V and J genes are TRBV20-1 and TRBJ1-1, with D unresolved. The germline V and J ends were trimmed by 4 bases and 2 bases, with 14 bases remaining between them. CDR3 length equals 14 residues. CDR1 is DFQATT and CDR2 is SNEGSKA in the germline V gene (reference sequence). The CDR3 protein is CSATRFQTNTEAFF. The CDR3 DNA reads TGCAGTGCTACCCGGTTTCAGACTAACACTGAAGCTTTCTTT.

CDR3 residues: CASSFYGANVLTF. CDR3 coding DNA: TGTGCCAGCAGCTTTTATGGGGCCAACGTCCTGACTTTC. The gene calls are TRBV11-2 and TRBJ2-6; D unresolved. CDR1 and CDR2 (germline): SGHAT, FQNNGV. The CDR3 is made up of 13 amino acids. V was shortened by 3 bases and J by 3 bases, with 3 bases between the two germline ends.

The chain is built from TRBV11-1 and TRBJ2-5; 7 bases are a match to TRBD2. Germline V gives CDR1 SGHAT, CDR2 FQDESV (reference sequence). J lost 1 base, V lost 5 bases, and 7 bases had no gene match. This CDR3 region has 15 residues. The CDR3 reads CASSLGGTTQETQYF. The CDR3 bases are TGTGCCAGCAGCCTCGGCGGGACTACCCAAGAGACCCAGTACTTC.

This clone was found many times. The chain couples TRBV7-3 to TRBJ2-1; 10 bases agree with TRBD2. The CDR3 spans 13 residues. Trimming removed 3 bases from V and 7 bases from J; junction bases left unmatched: 0. Germline assignment: CDR1 SGHTA and CDR2 FQGTGA. As DNA, the CDR3 is TGTGCCAGCAGCTTGGGACTAGCGAATGAGCAGTTCTTC. Its protein product is CASSLGLANEQFF.

Many counts were recorded for this clone. The rearrangement joins TRBV5-1 to TRBJ2-5, with D perhaps matching TRBD1 (6 bases). Germline V gene sequence: CDR1 SGHRS, CDR2 YFSETQ. The CDR3 length is 17 residues. Trimming stripped 0 bases from V and 1 base from J, with 16 bases between. CDR3 loop: CASSLGPGDEGQETQYF. DNA for the CDR3: TGCGCCAGCAGCTTGGGGCCAGGGGATGAGGGCCAAGAGACCCAGTACTTC.

The V gene is TRBV20-1, the J gene TRBJ2-1, with 9 bases that match TRBD2. Germline CDR1 DFQATT, CDR2 SNEGSKA (reference sequence). V was clipped by 6 bases and J by 0 bases; unmatched bases: 6. This CDR3 has 15 residues. The DNA for the CDR3 is TGCAGTGCCGATAGACTAGCGGACTCCTACAATGAGCAGTTCTTC. It is translated as CSADRLADSYNEQFF.

The J gene is TRBJ1-1, the V gene TRBV2; TRBD1 might be the D (5 bases). The CDR3 covers 12 residues. V lost 4 bases, J lost 5 bases, and 8 bases lay in between. Germline CDR1 reads SNHLY; CDR2 reads FYNNEI. The CDR3 region has the DNA TGTGCCAGCAGTGGGGGGGTTACTGAAGCTTTCTTT. Encoded protein: CASSGGVTEAFF.

This clone was picked up many times. The gene calls are TRBV29-1 and TRBJ2-1, with D tentatively TRBD2 (6 bases). The CDR3 totals 15 residues. The germline gives CDR1 SQVTM, CDR2 ANQGSEA. The V gene lost 0 bases and the J gene lost 6 bases, with 15 bases spanning the gap. The CDR3 protein is CSVEDHGGNLNEQFF. CDR3 bases: TGCAGCGTTGAAGATCACGGCGGGAATCTCAATGAGCAGTTCTTC.

There are a few counts of this clone. DNA for the CDR3: TGTGCCAGCAGTCCCAATCTGGGGGGGATGGGAAGCGGGACCCAGTACTTC. Translation: CASSPNLGGMGSGTQYF. The chain uses TRBV28 and TRBJ2-5; 7 bases align to TRBD2. This CDR3 is built from 17 residues. The V gene's germline CDR1 is MDHEN and CDR2 SYDVKM. The V and J ends lost 5 bases and 7 bases, in that order; junction bases with no gene match: 19. The full variable domain, rest sourced from reference TRBV28 and TRBJ2-5, is DVKVTQSSRYLVKRTGEKVFLECVQDMDHENMFWYRQDPGLGLRLIYFSYDVKMKEKGDIPEGYSVSREKKERFSLILESASTNQTSMYLCASSPNLGGMGSGTQYFGPGTRLLVL.

By share of the sample, this clone is medium-sized (0.01 to 0.1%). This chain joins TRBV6-2 or TRBV6-3 and TRBJ2-1; 9 bases align to TRBD2. Losses at the gene ends were 8 bases for V and 2 bases for J; bases not matched to a gene: 1. Looked up from germline, CDR1 is MNHEY and CDR2 is SVGEGT. CDR3 length: 13 amino acids. The CDR3 bases are TGTGCCAGCGCGGGAGGGCCCTACAATGAGCAGTTCTTC. Translated, it gives CASAGGPYNEQFF.

The V gene is TRBV18, the J gene TRBJ2-7; D remains unclear. CDR3 length equals 13 residues. The V end was cut by 5 bases, the J end by 1 base, with 9 bases between. In germline, CDR1 is KGHSH, CDR2 LQKENI. CDR3 in DNA: TGTGCCAGCTCAATGTCCCAATCCTACGAGCAGTACTTC. This gives the protein CASSMSQSYEQYF.

The V gene is TRBV4-2, the J gene TRBJ1-5, with no clear D. The V end was cut by 1 base, the J end by 0 bases, with 7 bases between. Per the germline V gene, CDR1 is LGHNA and CDR2 is YNFKEQ. The CDR3 is made up of 15 amino acids. The CDR3 here is CASSQGAGSNQPQHF. CDR3 nucleotides: TGTGCCAGCAGCCAAGGGGCGGGTAGCAATCAGCCCCAGCATTTT.

This clone showed up many times. J is TRBJ2-2 and V is TRBV12-3 or TRBV12-4, with 14 bases aligning to TRBD2. The CDR3 is 15 amino acids. The ends lost 6 bases at V and 7 bases at J; junction bases unmatched: 4. CDR3 nucleotides: TGTGCCAGCAGGCTAGGACTAGCGGGAGGCGGGGAGCTGTTTTTT. Amino acids: CASRLGLAGGGELFF.

This sequence joins TRBV9 and TRBJ2-2; D uncertain. In germline, CDR1 is SGDLS, CDR2 YYNGEE. This CDR3 region has 15 residues. Deletions cut 6 bases from V and 0 bases from J, with 12 bases between. The CDR3 spells CASTRTGANTGELFF. CDR3 sequence (DNA): TGTGCCAGCACCCGGACGGGCGCGAACACCGGGGAGCTGTTTTTT.

This clone was picked up a small number of times. The gene calls are TRBV6-5 and TRBJ2-1; D remains unclear. The length of the CDR3 is 14 residues. Germline CDR1 and CDR2: MNHEY and SVGAGI. Between the trimmed V and J ends, which lost 2 bases and 15 bases, there was a span of 20 bases. The CDR3 DNA sequence: TGTGCCAGCAGTTACGCGACGGAGAAGTTAGGCGGGTTCTTC. Translated, it gives CASSYATEKLGGFF.

This clone was observed at least ten times. V is TRBV2 and J is TRBJ1-5, with D uncertain. Germline values: CDR1 SNHLY, CDR2 FYNNEI. The length of the CDR3 is 14 residues. The V end was cut by 4 bases, the J end by 1 base, with 8 bases between. The CDR3 protein is CASSGTMSNQPQHF. The CDR3 bases are TGTGCCAGCAGTGGGACGATGAGCAATCAGCCCCAGCATTTT.

J is TRBJ2-7 and V is TRBV4-1; D may be TRBD1 or TRBD2 (5 bases each). Trimming removed 5 bases at V and 0 bases at J, with 8 bases between. The CDR3 is made up of 13 amino acids. Per the germline V gene, CDR1 is MGHRA and CDR2 is YSYEKL. The CDR3 DNA reads TGCGCCAGCAGCTACGGGACCTCCTACGAGCAGTACTTC. It specifies CASSYGTSYEQYF.

V usage is TRBV25-1 and J usage is TRBJ1-5; 7 bases align to TRBD1. Germline values: CDR1 MGHDK, CDR2 SYGVNS. The V and J ends lost 2 bases and 2 bases, in that order; junction bases with no gene match: 6. The CDR3 totals 16 residues. CDR3: CASSEKTGLGNQPQHF. The CDR3 DNA follows: TGTGCCAGCAGTGAAAAGACAGGGTTGGGCAATCAGCCCCAGCATTTT. Based on the CDR3 plus reference TRBV25-1 and TRBJ1-5, the full variable domain is EADIYQTPRYLVIGTGKKITLECSQTMGHDKMYWYQQDPGMELHLIHYSYGVNSTEKGDLSSESTVSRIRTEHFPLTLESARPSHTSQYLCASSEKTGLGNQPQHFGDGTRLSIL.

The V and J genes are TRBV4-1 and TRBJ2-7; possible D gene TRBD2, 5 bases. V was cut by 6 bases and J by 6 bases, with 24 bases left in between. The CDR3 extends over 16 amino acids. Germline-derived CDR1 and CDR2 are MGHRA and YSYEKL. CDR3 nucleotide sequence: TGCGCCAGCAGTCTATCGTTCGGGATAGAGCTTGCCGAGCAGTACTTC. The encoded protein is CASSLSFGIELAEQYF.

The genes are TRBV11-2 and TRBJ2-7; TRBD1 aligns across 7 bases. The CDR3 has 16 amino acids. V lost 1 base to trimming and J lost 1 base; unmatched junction nucleotides: 7. From germline, CDR1 is SGHAT and CDR2 FQNNGV. CDR3 DNA: TGTGCCAGCAGCTTAGGGGCCGGGACAGTTTCCTACGAGCAGTACTTC. This codes for CASSLGAGTVSYEQYF.